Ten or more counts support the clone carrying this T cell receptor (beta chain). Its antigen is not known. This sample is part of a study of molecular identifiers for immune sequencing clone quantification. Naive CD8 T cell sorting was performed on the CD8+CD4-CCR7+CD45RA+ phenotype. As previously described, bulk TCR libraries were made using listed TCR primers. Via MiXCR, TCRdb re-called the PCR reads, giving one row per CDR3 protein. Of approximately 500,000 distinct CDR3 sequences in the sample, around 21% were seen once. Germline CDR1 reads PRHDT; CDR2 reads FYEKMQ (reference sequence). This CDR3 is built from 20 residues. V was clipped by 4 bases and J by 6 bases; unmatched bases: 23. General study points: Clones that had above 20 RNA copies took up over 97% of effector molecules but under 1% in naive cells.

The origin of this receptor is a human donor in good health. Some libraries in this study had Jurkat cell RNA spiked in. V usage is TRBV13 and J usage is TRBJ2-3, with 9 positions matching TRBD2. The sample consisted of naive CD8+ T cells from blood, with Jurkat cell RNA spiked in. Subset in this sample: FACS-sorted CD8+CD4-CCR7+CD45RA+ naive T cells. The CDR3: CASSSPSIGGGASPPDTQYF. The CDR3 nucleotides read TGTGCCAGCAGCTCTCCCTCCATCGGCGGGGGGGCCTCTCCCCCCGATACGCAGTATTTT. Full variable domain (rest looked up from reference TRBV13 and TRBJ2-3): AAGVIQSPRHLIKEKRETATLKCYPIPRHDTVYWYQQGPGQDPQFLISFYEKMQSDKGSIPDRFSAQQFSDYHSELNMSSLELGDSALYFCASSSPSIGGGASPPDTQYFGPGTRLTVL.